This record concerns one T cell receptor (beta chain) sequence. Its antigen target is currently unknown. No clone much larger than this one lies a single base away; base qualities are absent. Each donor gave one peripheral blood draw, roughly 120 mL on average, collected into heparinised tubes. Using a panel that included CD45RO, CCR7, CD25, CD127, CD95 and CD27, naive, central memory, regulatory and stem cell-like memory CD4+ T cells were sorted on a BD FACSAria II. Purity was above 95% for every sorted population. PBMCs were isolated immediately by Lymphoprep density gradient centrifugation and stained directly without culture. So that batch effects would be minimized, each experiment stained and sorted samples in pairs, pairing one healthy donor with one patient. The entire amount of isolated RNA was reverse transcribed using the High Capacity cDNA Reverse Transcription Kit, so the sequenced TCRB transcripts were expressed ones. Survey-depth immunoSEQ sequencing was performed on stem cell-like memory T cell samples, with an average of roughly 1 million total reads per sample. Sorted cells were lysed in RLT buffer, and RNA was extracted using DNase-treated RNeasy Micro or Mini kits according to cell number. Each cell subset was processed on its own to prevent cross-contamination, while patient and healthy donor samples were processed together. The immunoSEQ multiplex PCR was used to amplify TCRB sequences from cDNA, yielding 87-bp fragments that span the CDR3 region. Amplicons were sequenced on the Illumina HiSeq platform. The published analysis was carried out like this. Synthetic template baselines were used to correct PCR bias computationally, reads within Hamming distance 2 were collapsed together, and singletons that could not be merged were discarded. Reads were aligned against IMGT to assign V, D and J genes, CDR3 length and insertions or deletions at six rearrangement sites. Within each subset, clonotype counts were normalized to the number of sorted cells before true diversity and Gini coefficients were calculated with the tcR R package. The overlap coefficient, calculated on TCRB nucleotide sequences, was used to quantify repertoire sharing. What TCRdb holds here is the immuneACCESS table cut down to in-frame rearrangements. Part of the clones is not present; checked against another copy, under half of the missing clones reflect an unresolved V gene, and the others are unexplained. The V and J calls and clone size were taken over from that table, and D and trimming were inferred from the DNA. For this sample there are 70,000 to 90,000 clones; 30% to 35% appear just once. The top ten clones comprise about 0.5% of the sample.

The data were obtained in a study of beta chain features in type 1 diabetes (dated by TCRdb to 2016 to 2019). With respect to the entire study: Mean age, gender distribution, total cell number and subset yield did not differ between patients and healthy donors. The study compared the TCRB repertoires of sorted circulating CD4+ T cell subsets in recently diagnosed type 1 diabetes patients with those in matched healthy donors. Whereas all 30 or so donors provided naive and central memory subsets, regulatory and stem cell-like memory subsets were isolated from just 8 patients and roughly 8 healthy donors. A total of about 100,000,000 sorted cells were examined across all samples, and RNA yield correlated strongly with the number of cells per subset. What the research found in general, with its limitations: Shorter templates might be favored by PCR, yet because patient and control samples were amplified and corrected together, any such skew would affect both groups equally. Fewer insertions and more nucleotide deletions at VDJ recombination sites were observed in patients with type 1 diabetes, implying thymic rearrangement abnormalities. Naive, central memory and regulatory TCRB repertoires appeared to be more similar among patients than among healthy donors. Sequencing cDNA rather than genomic DNA could over-represent highly expressing activated cells, although activation and CD3 levels did not differ between groups. Only small numbers of individuals were included in the HLA sub-analyses, which left unresolved whether HLA type had any influence on TCRB rearrangement. Type 1 diabetes patients showed a moderate but significant shortening of TCRB CDR3 length in all four CD4+ subsets.

The CDR3 covers 14 residues, taking in both the cysteine and the phenylalanine. Left in the record is the CDR3 DNA by itself, 42 bases read in frame from the first base. According to the germline V gene, CDR1 reads SGHRS and CDR2 reads YFSETQ. V loses 0 bases of germline sequence and J loses 0 bases, and the interval between the two ends is 6 bases. The material sequenced was stem cell memory CD4+ T cells from blood. Per the publication, the cell subset or site label means: stem cell-like memory CD4+ T cells. The receptor chain draws on TRBV5-1 and TRBJ1-2, and the D gene may be TRBD1, 6 bases matching. The clonotype originates from a woman younger than 30 in good health. The nucleotides read TGCGCCAGCAGCTTGGGGACAGCTAACTATGGCTACACCTTC. This codes for CASSLGTANYGYTF.